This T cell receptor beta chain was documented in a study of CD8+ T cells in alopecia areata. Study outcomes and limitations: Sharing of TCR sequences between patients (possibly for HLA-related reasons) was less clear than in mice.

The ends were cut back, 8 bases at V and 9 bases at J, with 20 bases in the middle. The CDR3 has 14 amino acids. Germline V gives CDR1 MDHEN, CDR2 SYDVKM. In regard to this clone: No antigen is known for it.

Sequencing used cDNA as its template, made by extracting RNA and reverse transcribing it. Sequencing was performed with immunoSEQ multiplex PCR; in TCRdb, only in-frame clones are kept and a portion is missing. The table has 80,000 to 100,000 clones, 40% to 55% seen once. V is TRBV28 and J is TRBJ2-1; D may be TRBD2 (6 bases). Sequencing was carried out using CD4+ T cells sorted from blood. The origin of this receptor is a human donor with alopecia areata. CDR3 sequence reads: CASYPGTEEGEQFF. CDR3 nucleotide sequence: TGTGCCAGCTACCCCGGGACCGAGGAGGGTGAGCAGTTCTTC.